These 29 T cell receptor beta chains came from one sample sequenced in a study of control samples from healthy donors and cancer patients. TCRdb keeps only in-frame clones here, not all; method: immunoSEQ multiplex PCR. The repertoire holds about 120,000 clones, with 70% to 90% as singletons. Material: blood. These receptors all stem from a woman aged 70-85 years in good health.

The genes are TRBV9 and TRBJ1-2; tentatively, D is TRBD1 (6 bases). Trimming removed 5 bases from V and 4 bases from J, with 15 bases in between. The CDR3 runs 14 residues. The germline V gene encodes CDR1 SGDLS and CDR2 YYNGEE. The CDR3: CASSSSTGPYGYTF. The CDR3, as DNA: TGTGCCAGCAGTTCCTCGACAGGTCCCTATGGCTACACCTTC.

The V gene is TRBV19, the J gene TRBJ1-5; TRBD1 matches at 8 bases. Germline V gene lookup returns CDR1 LNHDA and CDR2 SQIVND (reference sequence). With V trimmed by 8 bases and J by 4 bases, 16 bases remained unmatched. The CDR3 is 17 amino acids. CDR3 sequence: CASVPLGGQAGNQPQHF. DNA for the CDR3: TGTGCCAGTGTGCCCCTAGGGGGACAGGCGGGAAATCAGCCCCAGCATTTT.

In its sample, this clone was seen a few times. The V gene is TRBV4-1, the J gene TRBJ1-5; no clear D gene. The CDR3 is 16 amino acids. Germline loops: CDR1 MGHRA, CDR2 YSYEKL. With 0 bases removed from V and 5 bases from J, the gap between germline ends came to 14 bases. CDR3 nucleotide sequence: TGCGCCAGCAGCCAAGATGGTAGAAATATATATCAGCCCCAGCATTTT. This gives the protein CASSQDGRNIYQPQHF.

J is TRBJ1-4 and V is TRBV3-1 (or the pseudogene TRBV3-2); D is ambiguous. Deletions cut 0 bases from V and 8 bases from J, with 4 bases between. The length of the CDR3 is 12 residues. Germline CDR1 is LGHDT and CDR2 is YNNKEL (reference sequence). The CDR3: CASSQDREKLFF. The CDR3 DNA sequence: TGTGCCAGCAGCCAAGATCGGGAAAAACTGTTTTTT.

The CDR3 DNA sequence: TGCGCCAGCAGCCGAGCGGGGGTTAGCACAGATACGCAGTATTTT. Protein sequence: CASSRAGVSTDTQYF. The chain links TRBV4-1 to TRBJ2-3, with 8 bases that match TRBD2. Unmatched junction bases numbered 3, after V lost 4 bases and J lost 0 bases. From germline, CDR1 is MGHRA and CDR2 YSYEKL. The CDR3 covers 15 residues.

This sequence joins TRBV7-2 and TRBJ1-2; D is uncertain. V lost 1 base to trimming and J lost 2 bases, with 11 bases between them. The CDR3 totals 15 residues. CDR1 SGHTA and CDR2 FQGNSA come from the germline V gene. The CDR3 sequence is CASSLGGSRNYGYTF. For the CDR3, the DNA is TGTGCCAGCAGCTTAGGCGGTAGCCGGAACTATGGCTACACCTTC.

The chain's CDR3 is CASNLLAGAALAFF. The CDR3 DNA reads TGTGCCAGCAATCTTTTGGCAGGGGCCGCCCTAGCTTTCTTT. This chain connects TRBV2 to TRBJ1-1, with a weak D call TRBD1 (6 bases). V was pared by 7 bases and J by 10 bases, with 22 bases between. The germline V gene has CDR1 SNHLY and CDR2 FYNNEI. The CDR3 covers 14 residues.

This chain uses TRBV5-1 with TRBJ2-7; possible D gene TRBD1, 5 bases. The V gene's germline CDR1 is SGHRS and CDR2 YFSETQ. The V end lost 4 bases, the J end lost 6 bases, and 11 bases lay between the germline ends. This CDR3 region has 12 residues. Here the CDR3 DNA reads TGCGCCAGCAGCCCGCAGGGTGGCGAGCAGTACTTC. Amino acid sequence: CASSPQGGEQYF.

This clone was seen a handful of times. The chain joins TRBV9 to TRBJ2-2; 8 positions match TRBD1. CDR3 length equals 15 residues. CDR1 is SGDLS and CDR2 is YYNGEE in the germline V gene. V dropped 3 bases and J dropped 7; count of bases not matched to a gene: 8. The CDR3 loop reads CASSGQTGGGGELFF. The CDR3 bases are TGTGCCAGCAGCGGCCAAACAGGGGGTGGCGGGGAGCTGTTTTTT.

V and J are TRBV7-2 and TRBJ2-5; D is perhaps TRBD2 (6 bases). V gave up 1 base and J gave up 5 bases, with 14 bases separating them. Germline values: CDR1 SGHTA, CDR2 FQGNSA. The CDR3 spans 15 residues. The CDR3, as DNA: TGTGCCAGCAGCTTAGGCTGGGGGGTCAAGGAGACCCAGTACTTC. Its protein product is CASSLGWGVKETQYF.

This clone is a singleton in its sample. The CDR3 spells CSVLQGLGGYTF. The CDR3 nucleotides are TGCAGCGTTTTACAGGGGTTGGGAGGCTACACCTTC. The V gene is TRBV29-1, the J gene TRBJ1-2, with 7 bases fitting TRBD1. Trimming at V came to 5 bases and at J to 8 bases, leaving 8 bases not matched to a gene. Germline CDR1 is SQVTM and CDR2 is ANQGSEA. This CDR3 has 12 residues.

The genes are TRBV4-2 and TRBJ1-4; D remains ambiguous. This CDR3 is built from 16 residues. Trimming took off 0 bases at V and 4 bases at J, with 12 bases between the two ends. The V gene's germline CDR1 is LGHNA and CDR2 YNFKEQ. Here the CDR3 DNA reads TGTGCCAGCAGCCAAGAGATGGGGATGGATAATGAAAAACTGTTTTTT. Its translation is CASSQEMGMDNEKLFF.

This sequence joins TRBV12-3 or TRBV12-4 and TRBJ2-7; D uncertain. This CDR3 comprises 13 residues. V lost 1 base and J 0 bases, leaving 4 bases between the germline ends. CDR3 in amino acids: CASSLGPSYEQYF. The CDR3 DNA reads TGTGCCAGCAGTTTAGGACCCTCCTACGAGCAGTACTTC.

This chain links TRBV19 with TRBJ1-2; D is possibly TRBD1 (6 bases). The germline gives CDR1 LNHDA, CDR2 SQIVND (reference sequence). V dropped 3 bases and J dropped 8 bases, with 10 bases sitting between them. The CDR3 is made up of 12 amino acids. DNA for the CDR3: TGTGCCAGTAGTATTCAGGGGTTGGGCTACACCTTC. Protein product: CASSIQGLGYTF.

The chain is built from TRBV5-1 and TRBJ2-2; 9 bases map to TRBD1. Germline V gene lookup returns CDR1 SGHRS and CDR2 YFSETQ. CDR3 length: 15 residues. V was clipped by 0 bases and J by 4 bases; unmatched bases: 1. The CDR3 reads CASSLATGGTGELFF. CDR3 DNA: TGCGCCAGCAGCTTGGCGACAGGGGGCACCGGGGAGCTGTTTTTT.

The J gene is TRBJ2-5, the V gene TRBV5-1, with 10 nucleotides matching TRBD1. This CDR3 comprises 15 residues. Looked up from germline, CDR1 is SGHRS and CDR2 is YFSETQ. V shed 5 bases and J 5 bases; nucleotides not matched to a gene: 9. Here the CDR3 reads CASRYSGTGAETQYF. The CDR3 DNA follows: TGCGCCAGCAGATACTCCGGGACAGGGGCGGAGACCCAGTACTTC.

This clone was observed a handful of times. The chain couples TRBV28 to TRBJ1-5; D is perhaps TRBD1 (5 bases). V was pared by 3 bases and J by 6 bases, with 9 bases between. CDR1 and CDR2 (germline): MDHEN, SYDVKM. This CDR3 contains 13 residues. The CDR3 reads CASSLQGGQPQHF. The CDR3 DNA reads as TGTGCCAGCAGTTTGCAGGGCGGTCAGCCCCAGCATTTT.

V gene TRBV4-1 combines with J gene TRBJ1-2, with D possibly being TRBD1 (5 bases). Trimming stripped 0 bases from V and 4 bases from J, with 12 bases between. The CDR3 has 15 amino acids. Germline V gene sequence: CDR1 MGHRA, CDR2 YSYEKL. CDR3 DNA: TGCGCCAGCAGCCAAGAGGGGGGAGAGGCCTATGGCTACACCTTC. Its protein is CASSQEGGEAYGYTF.

This rearrangement joins TRBV4-3 to TRBJ1-1, with TRBD1 matching 9 bases. Germline trimming cut 5 bases from V and 1 base from J; bases unmatched to any gene: 5. CDR1 and CDR2 (germline): LGHNA, YSLEER. The CDR3 has 15 residues. CDR3 residues: CASSLSGQGNTEAFF. CDR3 bases: TGCGCCAGCAGCTTATCGGGACAGGGGAACACTGAAGCTTTCTTT.

The chain carries TRBV5-1 and TRBJ2-7, with D possibly being TRBD1 (6 bases). Per the germline V gene, CDR1 is SGHRS and CDR2 is YFSETQ. The V gene lost 1 base and the J gene lost 0 bases, with 11 bases spanning the gap. The CDR3 runs to 15 residues. Written as DNA, the CDR3 is TGCGCCAGCAGCTTGTACGGACAGCCCTCCTACGAGCAGTACTTC. It is translated as CASSLYGQPSYEQYF.

V gene TRBV27 combines with J gene TRBJ1-1; TRBD1 might be the D (5 bases). The CDR3 has 15 residues. V was trimmed by 6 bases and J by 1 base, leaving 15 bases between them. Germline assignment: CDR1 MNHEY and CDR2 SMNVEV (reference sequence). The CDR3 loop reads CASRTFGGGNTEAFF. DNA for the CDR3: TGTGCCAGCAGAACCTTCGGGGGTGGGAACACTGAAGCTTTCTTT.

This chain connects TRBV6-1 to TRBJ1-2; D gene unclear. Germline loops: CDR1 MNHNS, CDR2 SASEGT. Trimming left V 2 bases short and J 2 bases short, with 3 bases between. The CDR3 consists of 12 residues. The CDR3 bases are TGTGCCAGCAGTGAACAGAACTATGGCTACACCTTC. This sequence encodes CASSEQNYGYTF.

This chain links TRBV12-3 or TRBV12-4 with TRBJ2-7; D assignment may be TRBD1 or TRBD2 (5 bases each). The CDR3 is made up of 13 amino acids. The germline V and J ends were trimmed by 6 bases and 7 bases, with 16 bases remaining between them. The CDR3 region has the DNA TGTGCCAGCAGCCCGGGGCCGACGGGTGAGCAGTACTTC. It translates to CASSPGPTGEQYF.

V usage is TRBV19 and J usage is TRBJ2-5, with D maybe TRBD2 (6 bases). This CDR3 has 15 residues. CDR1 is LNHDA and CDR2 is SQIVND in the germline V gene (reference sequence). The ends were cut back, 2 bases at V and 4 bases at J, with 14 bases in the middle. The CDR3 region is CASSINRLEGETQYF. CDR3 sequence (DNA): TGTGCCAGTAGTATAAACAGGCTGGAGGGAGAGACCCAGTACTTC.

A single count supports this clone. The chain joins TRBV6-4 to TRBJ1-1; D is possibly TRBD1 (5 bases). Germline V lookup: CDR1 MRHNA, CDR2 SNTAGT. V lost 5 bases, J lost 7 bases, and 14 bases lay in between. There are 13 residues in the CDR3. The CDR3 DNA reads as TGTGCCAGCAGTCCTCAGGGTAAGGGTGAAGCTTTCTTT. This codes for CASSPQGKGEAFF.

The genes are TRBV7-9 and TRBJ2-1; 11 bases map to TRBD2. Germline values: CDR1 SEHNR, CDR2 FQNEAQ (reference sequence). V was clipped by 3 bases and J by 10 bases; unmatched bases: 11. The CDR3 is 16 residues long. CDR3 amino acids: CASSLNSGGAISEQFF. The CDR3 nucleotides read TGTGCCAGCAGCTTGAATAGCGGGGGGGCCATATCGGAGCAGTTCTTC.

This clone was detected only once. The chain is built from TRBV7-8 and TRBJ2-5, with D perhaps matching TRBD1 (5 bases). The V and J ends lost 5 bases and 5 bases respectively, with 12 bases between them. Germline CDR1 is SGHVS and CDR2 is FQNEAQ. This CDR3 contains 13 residues. The CDR3 is CASSIGVGETQYF. Written as DNA, the CDR3 is TGTGCCAGCAGCATAGGGGTAGGGGAGACCCAGTACTTC.

The V call is TRBV6-5, the J call TRBJ2-5; no clear D gene. There are 16 residues in the CDR3. V was shortened by 0 bases and J by 1 base, with 12 bases between the two germline ends. The germline gives CDR1 MNHEY, CDR2 SVGAGI. CDR3 in amino acids: CASSYSPRVPQETQYF. The CDR3 coding sequence is TGTGCCAGCAGTTACTCTCCCCGTGTTCCCCAAGAGACCCAGTACTTC.

The sample holds one count of this clone. The chain joins TRBV27 to TRBJ2-7; D unresolved. From germline, CDR1 is MNHEY and CDR2 SMNVEV (reference sequence). This CDR3 contains 13 residues. V lost 3 bases and J 2 bases, leaving 8 bases between the germline ends. As DNA, the CDR3 is TGTGCCAGCAGTTTTAGGGTGGCCTACGAGCAGTACTTC. Amino acid sequence: CASSFRVAYEQYF.